Sequencing of this T cell receptor (beta chain) was carried out in a study of blood T cell repertoires in COVID-19. Study in general: T cells, B-cell-depleted T cells, or PBMCs supplied cDNA or gDNA.

The data were produced by immunoSEQ multiplex PCR, yet TCRdb's version contains in-frame clones alone and is incomplete. Of nearly 35,000 clones in the sample, 85% were seen once. The CDR3 sequence is 14 residues long. The germline gives CDR1 MGHRA, CDR2 YSYEKL. Trimming pared 0 bases from V and 6 bases from J, leaving 11 bases between. The rearrangement links TRBV4-1 to TRBJ1-1; perhaps TRBD1 as D (5 bases). Sequenced input: peripheral blood. This clonotype was sampled from a human donor with acute or convalescent COVID-19. The donor label of this sample is uncertain. CDR3 nucleotide sequence: TGCGCCAGCAGCCAAGATCGGGGGAGGGCTGAAGCTTTCTTT. This gives the protein CASSQDRGRAEAFF.